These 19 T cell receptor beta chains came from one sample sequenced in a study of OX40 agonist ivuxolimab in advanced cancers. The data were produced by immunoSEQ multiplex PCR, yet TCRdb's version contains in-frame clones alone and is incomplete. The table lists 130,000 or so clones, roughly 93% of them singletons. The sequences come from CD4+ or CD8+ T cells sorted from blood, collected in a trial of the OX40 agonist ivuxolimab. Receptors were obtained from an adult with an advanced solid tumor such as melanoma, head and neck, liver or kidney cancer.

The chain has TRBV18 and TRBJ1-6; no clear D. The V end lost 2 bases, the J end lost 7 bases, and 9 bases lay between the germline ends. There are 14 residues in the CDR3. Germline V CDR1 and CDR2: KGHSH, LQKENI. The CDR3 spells CASSPSAANSPLHF. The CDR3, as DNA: TGTGCCAGCTCACCATCGGCAGCCAATTCACCCCTCCACTTT.

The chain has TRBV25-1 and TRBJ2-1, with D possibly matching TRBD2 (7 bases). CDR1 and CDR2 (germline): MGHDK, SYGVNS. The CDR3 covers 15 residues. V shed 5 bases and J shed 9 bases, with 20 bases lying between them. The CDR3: CASSPGQTWGGEQFF. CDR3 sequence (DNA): TGTGCCAGCAGTCCTGGACAGACCTGGGGGGGTGAGCAGTTCTTC.

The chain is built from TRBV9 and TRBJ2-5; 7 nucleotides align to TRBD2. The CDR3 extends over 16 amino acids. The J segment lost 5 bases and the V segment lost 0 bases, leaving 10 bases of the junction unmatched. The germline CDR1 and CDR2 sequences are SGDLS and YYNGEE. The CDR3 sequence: CASSVGGSNGGETQYF. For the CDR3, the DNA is TGTGCCAGCAGCGTAGGCGGGAGCAACGGTGGGGAGACCCAGTACTTC.

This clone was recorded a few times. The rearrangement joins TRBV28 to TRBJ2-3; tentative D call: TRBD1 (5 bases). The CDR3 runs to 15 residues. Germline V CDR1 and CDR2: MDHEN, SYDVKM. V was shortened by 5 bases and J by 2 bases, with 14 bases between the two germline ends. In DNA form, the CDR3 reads TGTGCCAGCAGTACGACAGTTCCCTACACAGATACGCAGTATTTT. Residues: CASSTTVPYTDTQYF. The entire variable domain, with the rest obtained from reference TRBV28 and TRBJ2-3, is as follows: DVKVTQSSRYLVKRTGEKVFLECVQDMDHENMFWYRQDPGLGLRLIYFSYDVKMKEKGDIPEGYSVSREKKERFSLILESASTNQTSMYLCASSTTVPYTDTQYFGPGTRLTVL.

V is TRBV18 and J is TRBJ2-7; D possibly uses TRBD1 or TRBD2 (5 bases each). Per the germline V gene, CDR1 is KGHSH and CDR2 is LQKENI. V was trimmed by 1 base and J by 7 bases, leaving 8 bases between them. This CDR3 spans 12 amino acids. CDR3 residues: CASSPRDGEQYF. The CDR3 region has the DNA TGTGCCAGCTCACCACGGGACGGAGAGCAGTACTTC.

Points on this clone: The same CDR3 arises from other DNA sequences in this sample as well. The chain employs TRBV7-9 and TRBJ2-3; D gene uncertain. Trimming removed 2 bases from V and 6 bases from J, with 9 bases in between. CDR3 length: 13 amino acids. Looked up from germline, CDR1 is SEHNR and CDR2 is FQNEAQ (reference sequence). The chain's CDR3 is CASSLSAADTQYF. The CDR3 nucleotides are TGTGCCAGCAGCTTATCGGCAGCGGATACGCAGTATTTT.

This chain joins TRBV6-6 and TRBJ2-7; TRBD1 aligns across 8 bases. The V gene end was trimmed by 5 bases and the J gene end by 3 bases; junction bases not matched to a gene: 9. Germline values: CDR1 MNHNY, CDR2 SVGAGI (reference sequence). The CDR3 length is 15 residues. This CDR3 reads CASSPDRGRIYEQYF. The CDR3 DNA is TGTGCCAGCAGTCCCGACAGGGGCCGAATCTACGAGCAGTACTTC.

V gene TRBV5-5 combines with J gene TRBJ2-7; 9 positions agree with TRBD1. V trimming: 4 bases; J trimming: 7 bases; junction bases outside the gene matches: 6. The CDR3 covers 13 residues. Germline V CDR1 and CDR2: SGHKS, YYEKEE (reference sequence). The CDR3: CASSVLDRGEQYF. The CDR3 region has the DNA TGTGCCAGCAGCGTACTAGACAGGGGGGAGCAGTACTTC.

The CDR3 nucleotides read TGTGCCAGCAGTCGCGCAGGGGGCGCAGGTGAGGACGAGCAGTACTTC. Encoded protein: CASSRAGGAGEDEQYF. The J gene is TRBJ2-7, the V gene TRBV28, with 8 bases fitting TRBD1. This CDR3 spans 16 amino acids. In germline, CDR1 is MDHEN, CDR2 SYDVKM. The V gene end was trimmed by 5 bases and the J gene end by 5 bases; junction bases not matched to a gene: 14.

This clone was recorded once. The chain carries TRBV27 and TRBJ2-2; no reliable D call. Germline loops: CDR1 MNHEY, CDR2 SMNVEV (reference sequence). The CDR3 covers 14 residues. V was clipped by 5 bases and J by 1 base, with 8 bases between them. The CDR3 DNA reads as TGTGCCAGCAGTCCGGTTAGGAACACCGGGGAGCTGTTTTTT. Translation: CASSPVRNTGELFF.

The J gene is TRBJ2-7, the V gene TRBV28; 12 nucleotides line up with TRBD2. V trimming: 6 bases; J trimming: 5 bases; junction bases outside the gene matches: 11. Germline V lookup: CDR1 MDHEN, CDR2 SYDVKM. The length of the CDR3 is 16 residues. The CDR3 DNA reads TGTGCCAGCAGACTCCTAGCGGGGGGGTCGCGCAACGAGCAGTACTTC. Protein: CASRLLAGGSRNEQYF.

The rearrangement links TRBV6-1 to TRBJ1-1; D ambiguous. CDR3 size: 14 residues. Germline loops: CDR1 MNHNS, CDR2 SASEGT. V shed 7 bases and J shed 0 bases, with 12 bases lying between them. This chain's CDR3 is CASTLLAMNTEAFF. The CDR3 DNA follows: TGTGCCAGCACTCTTCTAGCCATGAACACTGAAGCTTTCTTT.

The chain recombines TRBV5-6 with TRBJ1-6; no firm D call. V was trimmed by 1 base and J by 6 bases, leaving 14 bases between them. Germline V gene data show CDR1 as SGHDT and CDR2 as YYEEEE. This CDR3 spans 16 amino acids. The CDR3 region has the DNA TGTGCCAGCAGCTTGTGGGGAGCCGGCCTTAATTCACCCCTCCACTTT. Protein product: CASSLWGAGLNSPLHF. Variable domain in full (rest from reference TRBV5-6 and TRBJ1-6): DAGVTQSPTHLIKTRGQQVTLRCSPKSGHDTVSWYQQALGQGPQFIFQYYEEEERQRGNFPDRFSGHQFPNYSSELNVNALLLGDSALYLCASSLWGAGLNSPLHFGNGTRLTVT.

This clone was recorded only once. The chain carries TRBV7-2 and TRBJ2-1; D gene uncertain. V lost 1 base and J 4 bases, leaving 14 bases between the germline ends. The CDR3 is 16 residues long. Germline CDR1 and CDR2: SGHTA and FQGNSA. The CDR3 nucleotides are TGTGCCAGCAGCTTAGTCGACTTCAAGGAGTACAATGAGCAGTTCTTC. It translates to CASSLVDFKEYNEQFF.

The CDR3 DNA sequence: TGTGCCAGCAGCTTAGACATTGGGAGAGAGACCCAGTACTTC. This encodes CASSLDIGRETQYF. The chain carries TRBV7-9 and TRBJ2-5; TRBD2 is a possible D gene (5 bases). This CDR3 is 14 amino acids long. Looked up from germline, CDR1 is SEHNR and CDR2 is FQNEAQ (reference sequence). Trimming left V 1 base short and J 4 bases short, with 10 bases between. Using reference TRBV7-9 and TRBJ2-5 for the parts outside the CDR3, the full variable domain is DTGVSQNPRHKITKRGQNVTFRCDPISEHNRLYWYRQTLGQGPEFLTYFQNEAQLEKSRLLSDRFSAERPKGSFSTLEIQRTEQGDSAMYLCASSLDIGRETQYFGPGTRLLVL.

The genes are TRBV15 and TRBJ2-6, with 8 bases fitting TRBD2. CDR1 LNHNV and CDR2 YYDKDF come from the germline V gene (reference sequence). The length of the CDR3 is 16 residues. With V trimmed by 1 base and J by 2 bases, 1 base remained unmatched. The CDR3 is CATSRAGGTGANVLTF. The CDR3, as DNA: TGTGCCACCAGCAGAGCGGGGGGGACTGGGGCCAACGTCCTGACTTTC.

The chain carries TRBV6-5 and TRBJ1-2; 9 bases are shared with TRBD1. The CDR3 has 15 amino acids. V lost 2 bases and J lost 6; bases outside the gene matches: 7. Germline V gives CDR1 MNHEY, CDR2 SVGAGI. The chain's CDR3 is CASSYDGQGPNGYTF. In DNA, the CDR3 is TGTGCCAGCAGTTACGATGGACAGGGGCCAAATGGCTACACCTTC.

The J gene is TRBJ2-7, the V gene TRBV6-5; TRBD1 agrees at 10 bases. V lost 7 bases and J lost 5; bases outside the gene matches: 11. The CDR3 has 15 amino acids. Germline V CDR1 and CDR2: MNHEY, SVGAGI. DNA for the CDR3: TGTGCCAGCACCGAGCCGGGACAGGGGACGAACGAGCAGTACTTC. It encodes CASTEPGQGTNEQYF.

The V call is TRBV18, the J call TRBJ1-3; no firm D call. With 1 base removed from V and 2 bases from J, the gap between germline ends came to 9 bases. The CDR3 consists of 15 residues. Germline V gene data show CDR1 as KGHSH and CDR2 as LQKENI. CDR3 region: CASSPHPGAGNTIYF. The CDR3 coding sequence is TGTGCCAGCTCACCACATCCAGGAGCTGGAAACACCATATATTTT.